This T cell receptor beta chain originates from a study of blood T cells in healthy people across ages. Germline assignment: CDR1 SQVTM and CDR2 ANQGSEA. The CDR3 has 14 residues. The ends were cut back, 7 bases at V and 5 bases at J, with 19 bases in the middle. It was with a sample-barcoded 5' primer and a J-beta primer mix that a second PCR of about 6 to 12 cycles was run. MiXCR was run by TCRdb on the 5' RACE reads, yielding one entry per CDR3 protein. The table includes some 760,000 distinct CDR3 sequences, around a quarter detected once. These data were also reused for a study on T cells of mothers and their children.

The receptor comes from a boy between 5 and 17 years old in good health. This chain links TRBV29-1 with TRBJ2-3, with D hard to call. The sample comprised blood. The CDR3 sequence: CSATRVSDLDTQYF. The DNA of the CDR3 is TGCAGCGCCACTCGGGTCTCTGATTTAGATACGCAGTATTTT.